A selection of T cell receptor beta chains follows, all from one sample in a study of blood T cells in healthy people across ages. Via MiXCR, TCRdb re-called the 5' RACE reads, giving one row per CDR3 protein. The sample yields 980,000 or so distinct CDR3 sequences, roughly 43% seen once. Sequencing was carried out using blood. Receptors were obtained from a man in his thirties or forties in good health. The CDR3 runs from the conserved cysteine through the conserved F or W. The D gene is left open where the match is weak. Some rows have no size entry. The others give once, few or many, or a class for an expanded clone.

V gene,J gene,clone size,D gene,CDR3 protein,CDR3 DNA
TRBV12-3/TRBV12-4,TRBJ1-1,.,TRBD1,CASSSEPGQMNTEAFF,TGTGCCAGCAGTTCCGAGCCGGGACAGATGAACACTGAAGCTTTCTTT
TRBV3-1,TRBJ2-7,.,TRBD1,CASSQEIRGVGTAYEQYF,TGTGCCAGCAGCCAAGAAATACGTGGGGTCGGGACAGCCTACGAGCAGTACTTC
TRBV4-3,TRBJ2-1,.,.,CASSQAPSGLNEQFF,TGCGCCAGCAGCCAGGCCCCTTCGGGTCTCAATGAGCAGTTCTTC
TRBV12-3/TRBV12-4,TRBJ1-2,.,.,CASTRTSDYGYTF,TGTGCCAGCACGCGGACTTCAGACTATGGCTACACCTTC
TRBV5-1,TRBJ2-5,.,TRBD1,CASSLATNRGELEQYF,TGCGCCAGCAGCTTGGCTACGAACAGGGGGGAGTTGGAGCAGTACTTC
TRBV5-1,TRBJ2-2,.,.,CASSLGPGGASTGELFF,TGCGCCAGCAGCTTGGGGCCCGGCGGGGCCTCAACCGGGGAGCTGTTTTTT
TRBV10-3,TRBJ2-1,.,TRBD1,CAISGQGLDNEQFF,TGTGCCATCAGTGGACAGGGGTTGGACAATGAGCAGTTCTTC
TRBV27,TRBJ2-7,many,.,CASSLTRGHEQYF,TGTGCCAGCAGTTTAACCAGGGGCCACGAGCAGTACTTC
TRBV4-3,TRBJ2-1,.,TRBD1,CASSHDRGQYNEQFF,TGCGCCAGCAGCCATGATAGGGGGCAGTACAATGAGCAGTTCTTC
TRBV5-5,TRBJ2-7,few,TRBD2,CASSLGTSEYYEQYF,TGTGCCAGCAGCTTGGGGACTAGCGAATACTACGAGCAGTACTTC
TRBV29-1,TRBJ2-1,.,.,CSVEGGRVYNEQFF,TGCAGCGTTGAGGGGGGTAGGGTCTACAATGAGCAGTTCTTC
TRBV3-1,TRBJ1-2,.,.,CASSHTYGYTF,TGTGCCAGCAGCCATACCTATGGCTACACCTTC
TRBV4-1,TRBJ1-2,many,.,CASSQEEGGGYTF,TGCGCCAGCAGCCAAGAAGAGGGAGGAGGCTACACCTTC
TRBV28,TRBJ2-1,.,.,CASRPRGFSSYNEQFF,TGTGCCAGCAGGCCCCGGGGCTTCAGCTCCTACAATGAGCAGTTCTTC
TRBV5-6,TRBJ2-3,once,TRBD1,CASNRDDRDTDTQYF,TGTGCCAGCAATAGGGATGACAGGGACACAGATACGCAGTATTTT
TRBV5-1,TRBJ1-1,.,.,CASSLSGQRDTEAFF,TGCGCCAGCAGCTTGAGTGGACAGAGGGACACTGAAGCTTTCTTT
TRBV12-3/TRBV12-4,TRBJ2-1,.,TRBD2,CASSPLLAGGSGRQFF,TGTGCCAGCAGTCCTTTACTAGCGGGGGGGTCCGGCCGGCAGTTCTTC
TRBV18,TRBJ1-2,.,.,CASSSRGDGYTF,TGTGCCAGCTCGTCCAGGGGTGATGGCTACACCTTC
TRBV6-5,TRBJ2-3,few,.,CASSPTPGSQYF,TGTGCCAGCAGTCCGACCCCGGGGTCGCAGTATTTT
TRBV5-1,TRBJ2-2,.,.,CASSFSLAIQAGELFF,TGCGCCAGCAGCTTTTCCCTAGCGATCCAAGCCGGGGAGCTGTTTTTT
TRBV5-1,TRBJ2-7,few,.,CASSWDGGSSYEQYF,TGCGCCAGCAGCTGGGACGGGGGAAGCTCCTACGAGCAGTACTTC
TRBV9,TRBJ2-1,few,TRBD1,CASSDTGGEGDEQFF,TGTGCCAGCAGTGATACAGGGGGCGAAGGGGATGAGCAGTTCTTC
TRBV4-2,TRBJ2-1,few,.,CASSQDTALTRSRQFF,TGTGCCAGCAGCCAAGATACCGCCCTGACAAGAAGTCGGCAGTTCTTC
TRBV29-1,TRBJ2-7,.,.,CSVGGTPTYEQYF,TGCAGCGTTGGAGGCACGCCAACCTACGAGCAGTACTTC
TRBV29-1,TRBJ2-5,.,.,CSAWTDQETQYF,TGCAGCGCCTGGACAGACCAAGAGACCCAGTACTTC
TRBV12-3/TRBV12-4,TRBJ1-1,.,.,CASSLSVWGTEAFF,TGTGCCAGCAGTTTATCGGTTTGGGGCACTGAAGCTTTCTTT
TRBV5-1,TRBJ2-7,.,.,CASSSDSGAYEQYF,TGCGCCAGCAGCTCGGATAGCGGTGCTTACGAGCAGTACTTC
TRBV25-1,TRBJ2-7,few,.,CASSESGRGREQYF,TGTGCCAGCAGTGAATCGGGCAGGGGAAGAGAGCAGTACTTC
TRBV28,TRBJ2-1,few,TRBD2,CASSVTSGGRYEQFF,TGTGCCAGCAGTGTAACTAGCGGGGGGCGTTATGAGCAGTTCTTC
TRBV28,TRBJ1-6,.,TRBD1,CASSYRGNSPPHF,TGTGCCAGCAGCTACAGGGGGAATTCACCCCCCCACTTT
TRBV25-1,TRBJ2-7,few,TRBD2,CASSDPAGRSYEQYF,TGTGCCAGCAGTGACCCAGCGGGGCGCTCCTACGAGCAGTACTTC
TRBV24-1,TRBJ2-1,few,TRBD1,CATSTSGTGNEQFF,TGTGCCACCAGTACTTCCGGGACAGGGAATGAGCAGTTCTTC
TRBV6-5,TRBJ2-7,many,.,CASSSGWYEQYF,TGTGCCAGCAGCTCTGGGTGGTACGAGCAGTACTTC
TRBV7-9,TRBJ2-7,.,.,CASSSPPGFTSYEQYF,TGTGCCAGCAGCTCGCCGCCAGGATTTACCTCCTACGAGCAGTACTTC
TRBV18,TRBJ2-7,.,TRBD1,CASSLDRVRYEQYF,TGTGCCAGCTCACTGGACAGGGTCAGGTATGAGCAGTACTTC
TRBV25-1,TRBJ2-5,.,.,CASTHGEQSQETQYF,TGTGCCAGCACGCATGGGGAACAGTCCCAAGAGACCCAGTACTTC
TRBV6-1,TRBJ1-2,few,TRBD1,CASSTSQGDYGYTF,TGTGCCAGCAGTACATCACAGGGGGACTATGGCTACACCTTC
TRBV24-1,TRBJ2-2,.,.,CATSASAGRTGELFF,TGTGCCACCAGTGCGTCGGCAGGGCGTACCGGGGAGCTGTTTTTT
TRBV20-1,TRBJ2-1,.,TRBD2,CSARTSGPYNEQFF,TGCAGTGCGAGGACTAGCGGACCCTACAATGAGCAGTTCTTC
TRBV6-2/TRBV6-3,TRBJ2-6,few,TRBD1,CASSYGQGNSGANVLTF,TGTGCCAGCAGTTACGGACAGGGTAACTCTGGGGCCAACGTCCTGACTTTC
TRBV7-9,TRBJ2-5,.,TRBD1,CASSSRQGPESRVETQYF,TGTGCCAGCAGCTCACGACAGGGGCCCGAATCCCGGGTAGAGACCCAGTACTTC
TRBV7-8,TRBJ2-3,.,.,CASSYGQTADTQYF,TGTGCCAGCAGCTACGGACAGACTGCGGATACGCAGTATTTT